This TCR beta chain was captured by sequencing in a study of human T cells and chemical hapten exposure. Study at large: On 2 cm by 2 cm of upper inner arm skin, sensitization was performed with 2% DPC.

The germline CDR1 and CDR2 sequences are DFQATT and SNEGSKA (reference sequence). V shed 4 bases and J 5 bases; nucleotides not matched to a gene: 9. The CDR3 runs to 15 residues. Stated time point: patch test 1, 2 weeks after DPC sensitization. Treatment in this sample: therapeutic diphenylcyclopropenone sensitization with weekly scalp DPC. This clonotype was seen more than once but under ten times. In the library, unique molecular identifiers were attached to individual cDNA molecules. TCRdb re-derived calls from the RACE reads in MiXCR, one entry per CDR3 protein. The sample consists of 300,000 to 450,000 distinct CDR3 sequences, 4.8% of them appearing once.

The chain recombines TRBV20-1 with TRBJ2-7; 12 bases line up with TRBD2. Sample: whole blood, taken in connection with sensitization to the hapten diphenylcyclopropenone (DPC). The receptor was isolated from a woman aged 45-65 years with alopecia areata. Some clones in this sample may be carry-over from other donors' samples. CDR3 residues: CSAKGRLAGADEQYF. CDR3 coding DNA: TGCAGTGCTAAGGGGAGACTAGCGGGAGCCGACGAGCAGTACTTC.